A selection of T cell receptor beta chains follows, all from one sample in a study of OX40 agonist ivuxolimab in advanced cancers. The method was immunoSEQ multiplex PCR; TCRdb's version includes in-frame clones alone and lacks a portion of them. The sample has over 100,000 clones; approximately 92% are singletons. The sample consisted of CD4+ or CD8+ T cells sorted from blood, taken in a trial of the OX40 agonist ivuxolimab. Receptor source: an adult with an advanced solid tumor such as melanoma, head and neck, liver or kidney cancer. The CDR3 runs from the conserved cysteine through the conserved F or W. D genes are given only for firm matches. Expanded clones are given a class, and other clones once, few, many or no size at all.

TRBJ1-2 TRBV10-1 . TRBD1 TGCGCCAGCAGCCGGGACAGGACGGGCGGCTACACCTTC CASSRDRTGGYTF
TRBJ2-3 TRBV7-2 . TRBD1 TGTGCCAGCAGCCCCAGGGACAGGGGTCAAACGCAGTATTTT CASSPRDRGQTQYF
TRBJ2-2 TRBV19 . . TGTGCCAGTAGTGCGCCCGGGACAAAGAACACCGGGGAGCTGTTTTTT CASSAPGTKNTGELFF
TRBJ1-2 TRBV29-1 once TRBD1 TGCAGCGTGGAGGGACAGGGAGGGGGCTACACCTTC CSVEGQGGGYTF
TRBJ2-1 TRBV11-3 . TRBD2 TGTGCCAGCAGCTCCGGAGTAAGGCCGAGCGGGGGGGCTTACAATGAGCAGTTCTTC CASSSGVRPSGGAYNEQFF
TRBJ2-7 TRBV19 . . TGTGCCAGTATGGCCCAGGGGTTCCACGAGCAGTACTTC CASMAQGFHEQYF
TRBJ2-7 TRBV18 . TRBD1 TGTGCCAGCTCGCCCGGGACAGTCCTCGAGGAGCAGTACTTC CASSPGTVLEEQYF
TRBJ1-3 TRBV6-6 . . TGTGCCAGCTCGGGCCAGGGCCCATATGGAAACACCATATATTTT CASSGQGPYGNTIYF
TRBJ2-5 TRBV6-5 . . TGTGCCAGCAGTTACATCCTCCCGACGGCACAAGAGACCCAGTACTTC CASSYILPTAQETQYF
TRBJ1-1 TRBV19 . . TGTGCCAGTAAAGGCCAGGCGAGCTTGAACACTGAAGCTTTCTTT CASKGQASLNTEAFF
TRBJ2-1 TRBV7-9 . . TGTGCCAGCAGCTTACCGTCCCCCCGGAATGAGCAGTTCTTC CASSLPSPRNEQFF